Listed below are T cell receptor beta chains from one sample, sequenced in a study of cytomegalovirus exposure and HLA in healthy donors. TCRdb's copy holds only in-frame clones and misses some; the assay was immunoSEQ multiplex PCR. The table shows 150,000 or so clones, with about three quarters occurring only once. The sequenced sample consisted of PBMCs. Source of these receptors: a male donor in good health and CMV-seronegative. CDR3s include the opening cysteine and the closing phenylalanine or tryptophan. A D gene is named only where the DNA matches it firmly. Clone size is not always given. Where it is, it says once, few, many or a class for expanded clones.

J gene | V gene | clone size | D gene | CDR3 DNA | CDR3 protein
TRBJ2-7 | TRBV6-5 | NA | TRBD1 | TGTGCCAGCAGCCGATTTGGACAGGGGATGAACGAGCAGTACTTC | CASSRFGQGMNEQYF
TRBJ2-3 | TRBV19 | NA | TRBD1 | TGTGCCAGTAACCCGGGGGACAGGGGGCAAGGGGATACGCAGTATTTT | CASNPGDRGQGDTQYF
TRBJ2-2 | TRBV2 | NA | NA | TGTGCCAGCACGAGTTTTGTGACCGGGGAGCTGTTTTTT | CASTSFVTGELFF
TRBJ2-3 | TRBV29-1 | NA | NA | TGCAGCGTTGAGGCGGGCGCAGATACGCAGTATTTT | CSVEAGADTQYF
TRBJ2-7 | TRBV11-2 | NA | TRBD1 | TGTGCCAGCAGGGGACAGATTGGTGAGCAGTACTTC | CASRGQIGEQYF
TRBJ2-1 | TRBV4-2 | NA | TRBD2 | TGTGCCAGCAGCCAGAGCCTAGCGGGGGACTTGGGTGGGCAGTTCTTC | CASSQSLAGDLGGQFF
TRBJ2-7 | TRBV5-4 | NA | NA | TGTGCCAGCAGCTTGAATAGCGGTTCCAGCTACGAGCAGTACTTC | CASSLNSGSSYEQYF
TRBJ2-1 | TRBV4-1 | NA | NA | TGCGCCAGCAGCCAAGCGGGATCTAATAATGAGCAGTTCTTC | CASSQAGSNNEQFF
TRBJ2-2 | TRBV27 | NA | TRBD1 | TGTGCCAGCAGTAGGCAGGGGGCAGACGGGGAGCTGTTTTTT | CASSRQGADGELFF
TRBJ2-7 | TRBV7-9 | NA | NA | TGTGCCAGCAGCCTCGACAGGCCCACCTACGAGCAGTACTTC | CASSLDRPTYEQYF
TRBJ1-3 | TRBV7-2 | NA | NA | TGTGCCAGCAGCCCATCGGGAGGAGGAAACACCATATATTTT | CASSPSGGGNTIYF
TRBJ2-5 | TRBV7-8 | NA | NA | TGTGCCAGCAGCTTATTCCGCCAAGAGACCCAGTACTTC | CASSLFRQETQYF
TRBJ1-4 | TRBV18 | NA | NA | TGTGCCAGCTCACCACGGGACACCTTTAATGAAAAACTGTTTTTT | CASSPRDTFNEKLFF
TRBJ2-5 | TRBV5-6 | NA | TRBD2 | TGTGCCAGCAGCTCGGGGGGGCGGGAGACCCAGTACTTC | CASSSGGRETQYF
TRBJ1-1 | TRBV6-6 | NA | NA | TGTGCCAGCACTAACAGCGGGGGTTCTAACACTGAAGCTTTCTTT | CASTNSGGSNTEAFF
TRBJ1-1 | TRBV25-1 | once | TRBD1 | TGTGCCAGCAGTGGAGGGCAGGGGGCCTACACTGAAGCTTTCTTT | CASSGGQGAYTEAFF
TRBJ2-2 | TRBV6-4 | NA | TRBD1 | TGTGCCAGCAGCGGAACAGGGGGCGCGGTCGGGGAGCTGTTTTTT | CASSGTGGAVGELFF
TRBJ2-7 | TRBV5-1 | NA | TRBD1 | TGCGCCAGCAGCAGAACAGGGGGCGGCTACGAGCAGTACTTC | CASSRTGGGYEQYF
TRBJ1-1 | TRBV10-3 | NA | NA | TGTGCCATCACTACGACGGACACGTTGAACACTGAAGCTTTCTTT | CAITTTDTLNTEAFF
TRBJ1-1 | TRBV6-6 | NA | NA | TGTGCCAGCAGTTATGACAGGCCGAACACTGAAGCTTTCTTT | CASSYDRPNTEAFF
TRBJ2-7 | TRBV29-1 | NA | TRBD1 | TGCAGCGTTGAGGGACAGGGGGAGGACGAGCAGTACTTC | CSVEGQGEDEQYF
TRBJ2-7 | TRBV6-1 | few | NA | TGTGCCAGCAGCCCTACGGACAGCTCCTACGAGCAGTACTTC | CASSPTDSSYEQYF
TRBJ2-1 | TRBV6-4 | NA | TRBD2 | TGTGCCAGCAGTTCCTTGGAGCGGGGGGAAACCTACAATGAGCAGTTCTTC | CASSSLERGETYNEQFF
TRBJ1-5 | TRBV6-1 | NA | NA | TGTGCCAGCAGTTATGGGCGATATCAGCCCCAGCATTTT | CASSYGRYQPQHF
TRBJ1-5 | TRBV2 | once | NA | TGTGCCAGCAGACCATACAGGTCGGATAGCAATCAGCCCCAGCATTTT | CASRPYRSDSNQPQHF
TRBJ2-4 | TRBV4-3 | NA | TRBD1 | TGCGCCAGCAGCCAATTCCTCTCGGGACAGCTAGCCAAAAACAGTCAGTACTTC | CASSQFLSGQLAKNSQYF
TRBJ1-1 | TRBV5-4 | once | NA | TGTGCCAGCAGCTTGCAAGGCGGGGCTGAAGCTTTCTTT | CASSLQGGAEAFF
TRBJ2-2 | TRBV5-1 | NA | NA | TGCGCCAGCAGCAACCTCGGTCAAGCGAACACCGGGGAGCTGTTTTTT | CASSNLGQANTGELFF
TRBJ2-7 | TRBV21-1 | NA | NA | NA | CASAFGQGTGWYEQYF
TRBJ2-1 | TRBV4-3 | NA | TRBD1 | TGCGCCAGCAGCCATCTCTCAAACCGGGACAGGCAGTTCTTC | CASSHLSNRDRQFF
TRBJ1-1 | TRBV27 | NA | NA | TGTGCCAGCAGTCCCCAGGCCGGGGGAGGCACTGAAGCTTTCTTT | CASSPQAGGGTEAFF
TRBJ1-2 | TRBV5-4 | NA | NA | TGTGCCATCACCCCTCAACCCGGCTATGGCTACACCTTC | CAITPQPGYGYTF
TRBJ2-1 | TRBV5-1 | NA | TRBD2 | TGCGCCAGCAGCCTCGGGACTAGCGGGGTGTATGAGCAGTTCTTC | CASSLGTSGVYEQFF
TRBJ1-2 | TRBV30 | few | NA | TGTGCCTGGAGTGTGAGTAGGGGTCTAAGTTATGGCTACACCTTC | CAWSVSRGLSYGYTF
TRBJ1-2 | TRBV7-2 | NA | TRBD1 | TGTGCCAGCAGCCCCGAGACAGGGACCGCAACCTATGGCTACACCTTC | CASSPETGTATYGYTF
TRBJ1-1 | TRBV7-8 | NA | NA | TGTGCCAGCAGCTTAGCGTTTACAGGGAAGAACACTGAAGCTTTCTTT | CASSLAFTGKNTEAFF
TRBJ2-1 | TRBV6-5 | NA | NA | TGTGCCAGCAGTCCACCGGGGTACAATGAGCAGTTCTTC | CASSPPGYNEQFF
TRBJ2-7 | TRBV4-2 | NA | NA | TGTGCCAGCAGCCAAGAGGGCTACGAGCAGTACTTC | CASSQEGYEQYF
TRBJ2-1 | TRBV6-6 | few | TRBD2 | TGTGCCAGCAGATATAGCGGGAGAAACAATGAGCAGTTCTTC | CASRYSGRNNEQFF
TRBJ2-1 | TRBV9 | NA | TRBD1 | TGTGCCAGCAGCGTAGCTACAGGGGATGCGGGTAGGGATGAGCAGTTCTTC | CASSVATGDAGRDEQFF
TRBJ2-3 | TRBV6-4 | NA | TRBD2 | TGTGCCAGCAGTCTAGCGGGCACAGATACGCAGTATTTT | CASSLAGTDTQYF
TRBJ2-5 | TRBV19 | NA | TRBD2 | TGTGCCAGTAGTATTCTCCACGGGACTAGTCGAGAGACCCAGTACTTC | CASSILHGTSRETQYF
TRBJ2-3 | TRBV5-4 | NA | NA | TGTGCCAGCAGCTTAAGGATAGGAGGGCCCACGGATACGCAGTATTTT | CASSLRIGGPTDTQYF
TRBJ1-1 | TRBV2 | NA | NA | TGTGCCAGCAGTCTACAGGGTTACACTGAAGCTTTCTTT | CASSLQGYTEAFF
TRBJ2-4 | TRBV5-1 | NA | NA | TGCGCCAGCAGCGTCGGAAGGAGCGCCAAAAACATTCAGTACTTC | CASSVGRSAKNIQYF
TRBJ2-5 | TRBV12-5 | NA | TRBD1 | TGTGCTAGTGGCCGAGGGAGGGACAGGGCTACGTTGGAGGCCCAGTACTTC | CASGRGRDRATLEAQYF
TRBJ2-1 | TRBV30 | NA | TRBD1 | TGTGCCTGGATTCGCGGGACAGGGTCCTACAATGGGCAGTTCTTC | CAWIRGTGSYNGQFF
TRBJ1-5 | TRBV2 | few | NA | TGTGCCAGCTCCCGGGACCAGGGGATCAATCAGCCCCAGCATTTT | CASSRDQGINQPQHF
TRBJ1-6 | TRBV5-5 | NA | NA | TGTGCCAGCAGCTGGAGTGGGTCCTATAATTCACCCCTCCACTTT | CASSWSGSYNSPLHF
TRBJ2-1 | TRBV5-1 | NA | NA | TGCGCCAGCAGCCCGCTAGAGATGGAAAATGAGCAGTTCTTC | CASSPLEMENEQFF
TRBJ2-7 | TRBV5-1 | NA | NA | TGCGCCAGCAGCTTGGACTTAACTGGTTACGAGCAGTACTTC | CASSLDLTGYEQYF
TRBJ1-1 | TRBV7-9 | NA | NA | TGTGCCAGCAGCCGAAGTCAGGGGCACACTGAAGCTTTCTTT | CASSRSQGHTEAFF
TRBJ1-2 | TRBV6-4 | NA | NA | TGTGCCAGCAGTGTGGGCAGGGGAACTAACTATGGCTACACCTTC | CASSVGRGTNYGYTF
TRBJ2-1 | TRBV6-1 | NA | TRBD2 | TGTGCCAGCAGAGGCGGGAGGGCCTCATGGAGTGAGCAGTTCTTC | CASRGGRASWSEQFF